This T cell receptor beta chain stems from a study of cytomegalovirus exposure and HLA in healthy donors. The PCR used 60 Vbeta and 13 Jbeta primers. The protocol was immunoSEQ multiplex PCR, while the TCRdb copy is restricted to in-frame clones and leaves out a portion. The sample holds fewer than 200,000 clones, more than 80% seen once. This CDR3 region has 15 residues. V gave up 4 bases and J gave up 4 bases, with 13 bases separating them. The germline V gene has CDR1 WNHNN and CDR2 SYGVQD (reference sequence). Material: PBMCs. This chain joins TRBV10-1 and TRBJ1-4; D unclear. This TCR came from a woman aged 45-59 years in good health and CMV-seronegative. CDR3 sequence (DNA): TGCGCCAGCAGTGCGGAGAGGGCGGTTAATGAAAAACTGTTTTTT. This codes for CASSAERAVNEKLFF.